Reported below is one T cell receptor beta chain. In the original workflow: Nucleated cell counts were estimated from reference gene primer amplification. Only in-frame clones appear in the TCRdb table, and some are missing; sequencing was by immunoSEQ multiplex PCR. The V and J calls and clone size were taken over from that table, and D and trimming were inferred from the DNA. The table has around 200,000 clones, roughly 89% seen once. This sample stems from a study of blood T cell repertoires in COVID-19. The wider study: COVID-19 samples from acute and convalescent phases originated in the United States, Italy and Spain.

Categorization into cohorts depended on clinical history that participants reported. V lost 6 bases and J lost 3, with 15 bases in between. The CDR3 runs to 15 residues. CDR1 is SGHNT and CDR2 is YENEEA in the germline V gene. Sample: PBMCs or T cells enriched from blood (not recorded which). This clonotype originated in a man in his late teens or twenties with acute COVID-19. The chain is built from TRBV11-3 and TRBJ2-1, with a tentative D call TRBD1 (5 bases). CDR3 sequence: CASSQGQGLYNEQFF. DNA of the CDR3: TGTGCCAGCAGTCAAGGGCAGGGTCTCTACAATGAGCAGTTCTTC.